What follows are 31 T cell receptor beta chains derived from one specimen sequenced in a study of a mutant IDH1 vaccine in newly diagnosed glioma. Time point: baseline, week 1 (first vaccination visit). The treatment is: pre-vaccination baseline after standard-of-care therapy. Some clones are missing from TCRdb's copy, which holds only in-frame ones; the method was immunoSEQ multiplex PCR. The table lists 25,000 to 35,000 clones, around 85% of them singletons, with roughly 4.4% in the top ten. The specimen comprised PBMCs, sampled from a glioma patient treated with radiotherapy, temozolomide or both. Receptors originate from a woman in her thirties or forties with glioma.

The chain is built from TRBV7-2 and TRBJ2-7; 7 bases are shared with TRBD1. This CDR3 is 11 amino acids long. The V gene end was trimmed by 4 bases and the J gene end by 6 bases; junction bases not matched to a gene: 0. Germline-derived CDR1 and CDR2 are SGHTA and FQGNSA. This CDR3 is CASSWTGEQYF. CDR3 in DNA: TGTGCCAGCAGCTGGACAGGCGAGCAGTACTTC.

This chain links TRBV19 with TRBJ1-1; D remains ambiguous. The germline gives CDR1 LNHDA, CDR2 SQIVND (reference sequence). Between the trimmed V and J ends, which lost 5 bases and 4 bases, there was a span of 11 bases. The CDR3 runs 13 residues. CDR3 nucleotide sequence: TGTGCCAGTAGTTTTCCGGGGAGCACTGAAGCTTTCTTT. It yields the protein CASSFPGSTEAFF.

This chain connects TRBV10-3 to TRBJ1-3; D gene unclear. The CDR3 extends over 13 amino acids. Trimming removed 8 bases at V and 4 bases at J, with 12 bases between. Germline CDR1 is ENHRY and CDR2 is SYGVKD. In DNA, the CDR3 is TGTGCCATCGGGGAGGCTGGGGGAAACACCATATATTTT. It encodes CAIGEAGGNTIYF.

V and J are TRBV6-4 and TRBJ2-1; 11 bases line up with TRBD2. With V trimmed by 0 bases and J by 0 bases, 10 bases remained unmatched. CDR1 and CDR2 from the germline V gene are MRHNA and SNTAGT. The CDR3 extends over 20 amino acids. The CDR3 DNA reads TGTGCCAGCAGTGACTCCAAAGGGACTAGCGGTAATGGCTCCTACAATGAGCAGTTCTTC. Protein product: CASSDSKGTSGNGSYNEQFF.

This chain links TRBV2 with TRBJ2-7, with TRBD2 as a possible D gene (6 bases). The germline CDR1 and CDR2 sequences are SNHLY and FYNNEI. The CDR3 is 13 residues long. Trimming stripped 4 bases from V and 4 bases from J, with 11 bases between. CDR3 in amino acids: CASSAGLRYEQYF. The CDR3 nucleotides read TGTGCCAGCAGTGCCGGACTAAGATACGAGCAGTACTTC.

V gene TRBV5-6 combines with J gene TRBJ1-5; D call uncertain. Trimming stripped 2 bases from V and 4 bases from J, with 16 bases between. Germline V gene sequence: CDR1 SGHDT, CDR2 YYEEEE. The CDR3 runs 16 residues. CDR3 protein: CASSFPLVLINQPQHF. DNA for the CDR3: TGTGCCAGCAGCTTTCCCCTGGTCTTGATAAATCAGCCCCAGCATTTT.

V usage is TRBV28 and J usage is TRBJ2-7, with a possible D match to TRBD2 (6 bases). Per germline, CDR1 MDHEN and CDR2 SYDVKM. Trimming took 6 bases from V and 7 from J, leaving 16 bases between them. The length of the CDR3 is 13 residues. CDR3 coding DNA: TGTGCCAGCAGACTCGGGGGAGCACAGGAGCAGTACTTC. It is translated as CASRLGGAQEQYF.

The chain combines TRBV11-2 with TRBJ2-1, with D perhaps TRBD2 (6 bases). Trimming cost V 4 bases and J 8 bases, with 15 bases left between them. The CDR3 has 14 residues. Germline V CDR1 and CDR2: SGHAT, FQNNGV. CDR3 residues: CASSSVTRRDEQFF. The CDR3 DNA follows: TGTGCCAGCAGCTCAGTGACTAGGCGTGATGAGCAGTTCTTC.

This clone was seen more than once but under ten times. This sample also contains other DNA sequences that code for the same CDR3. The J gene is TRBJ1-2, the V gene TRBV10-3; 10 bases align to TRBD1. Germline V gene lookup returns CDR1 ENHRY and CDR2 SYGVKD. J was trimmed by 4 bases and V by 3 bases; bases with no gene match: 2. The CDR3 totals 14 residues. This chain's CDR3 is CAISDRDRGYGYTF. The CDR3 nucleotides read TGTGCCATCAGTGACCGGGACAGGGGCTATGGCTACACCTTC.

V and J are TRBV9 and TRBJ1-1; D is possibly TRBD1 (5 bases). CDR1 and CDR2 (germline): SGDLS, YYNGEE. This CDR3 region has 15 residues. Trimming left V 0 bases short and J 1 base short, with 10 bases between. CDR3 in DNA: TGTGCCAGCAGCGTAGACCGGGGGGGGAACACTGAAGCTTTCTTT. Translation: CASSVDRGGNTEAFF.

The rearrangement joins TRBV5-4 to TRBJ1-2; D perhaps matches TRBD1 (5 bases). CDR3 length equals 15 residues. The V and J ends lost 6 bases and 4 bases respectively, with 19 bases between them. Per germline, CDR1 SGHNT and CDR2 YYREEE (reference sequence). The CDR3 nucleotides are TGTGCCAGCAACGACGGGGGGATTCTTAGCTATGGCTACACCTTC. As protein: CASNDGGILSYGYTF.

J is TRBJ1-4 and V is TRBV5-8; D is unclear. This CDR3 has 17 amino acids. V was trimmed by 0 bases and J by 8 bases, leaving 20 bases between them. Germline-derived CDR1 and CDR2 are SGHTS and YDEGEE. For the CDR3, the DNA is TGTGCCAGCAGCTTGGAGCTGGGAGGGCGCCCTGGGGAAAAACTGTTTTTT. It encodes CASSLELGGRPGEKLFF.

The V and J genes are TRBV5-1 and TRBJ1-5, with D possibly matching TRBD1 (5 bases). CDR1 is SGHRS, CDR2 YFSETQ, per germline. The CDR3 is made up of 14 amino acids. With 0 bases removed from V and 6 bases from J, the gap between germline ends came to 10 bases. CDR3 protein: CASSLGQPGQPQHF. In DNA, the CDR3 is TGCGCCAGCAGCTTGGGACAGCCAGGTCAGCCCCAGCATTTT. Full variable domain (missing parts from reference TRBV5-1 and TRBJ1-5): KAGVTQTPRYLIKTRGQQVTLSCSPISGHRSVSWYQQTPGQGLQFLFEYFSETQRNKGNFPGRFSGRQFSNSRSEMNVSTLELGDSALYLCASSLGQPGQPQHFGDGTRLSIL.

The chain carries TRBV19 and TRBJ1-1, with a tentative D call TRBD1 (5 bases). CDR1 LNHDA and CDR2 SQIVND come from the germline V gene (reference sequence). V was clipped by 3 bases and J by 5 bases, with 13 bases between them. The CDR3 is 14 amino acids. The DNA for the CDR3 is TGTGCCAGTAGTATTGGGGCAGGGATGACTGAAGCTTTCTTT. Translated, it gives CASSIGAGMTEAFF.

V and J are TRBV28 and TRBJ1-2; the D gene is possibly TRBD1 (5 bases). V was trimmed by 5 bases and J by 2 bases, leaving 15 bases between them. Germline values: CDR1 MDHEN, CDR2 SYDVKM. This CDR3 is built from 15 residues. The CDR3 DNA follows: TGTGCCAGCAGTCCCCTATGGGGGGGAAACTATGGCTACACCTTC. Translation gives CASSPLWGGNYGYTF.

The chain combines TRBV7-8 with TRBJ2-1, with 14 bases that match TRBD2. The CDR3 runs to 19 residues. With V trimmed by 1 base and J by 5 bases, 10 bases remained unmatched. Germline loops: CDR1 SGHVS, CDR2 FQNEAQ. In DNA, the CDR3 is TGTGCCAGCAGCTTAGGCCCCCCCAGACTAGCGGGAGGGGACAATGAGCAGTTCTTC. Translation: CASSLGPPRLAGGDNEQFF. The whole variable domain, remainder taken from reference TRBV7-8 and TRBJ2-1, is GAGVSQSPRYKVAKRGQDVALRCDPISGHVSLFWYQQALGQGPEFLTYFQNEAQLDKSGLPSDRFFAERPEGSVSTLKIQRTQQEDSAVYLCASSLGPPRLAGGDNEQFFGPGTRLTVL.

This clone was detected once. The chain has TRBV2 and TRBJ2-7; D is possibly TRBD2 (5 bases). Germline loops: CDR1 SNHLY, CDR2 FYNNEI. The CDR3 totals 15 residues. Deletions cut 1 base from V and 3 bases from J, with 13 bases between. Here the CDR3 reads CASSEGSGYYYEQYF. CDR3 DNA: TGTGCCAGCAGTGAAGGTTCGGGGTACTACTACGAGCAGTACTTC. Full variable domain (outside the CDR3, taken from reference TRBV2 and TRBJ2-7): EPEVTQTPSHQVTQMGQEVILRCVPISNHLYFYWYRQILGQKVEFLVSFYNNEISEKSEIFDDQFSVERPDGSNFTLKIRSTKLEDSAMYFCASSEGSGYYYEQYFGPGTRLTVT.

The chain combines TRBV6-5 with TRBJ2-5; D gene ambiguous. This CDR3 has 11 amino acids. Germline V gives CDR1 MNHEY, CDR2 SVGAGI. Trimming took off 7 bases at V and 5 bases at J, with 8 bases between the two ends. The CDR3 DNA follows: TGTGCCAGCACTATGGGGGAGACCCAGTACTTC. Its protein is CASTMGETQYF.

The V call is TRBV30, the J call TRBJ1-5; the match to TRBD1 covers 7 bases. This CDR3 is built from 14 residues. Germline V gene lookup returns CDR1 GTSNPN and CDR2 SVGIG (reference sequence). The V and J ends lost 3 bases and 0 bases, in that order; junction bases with no gene match: 2. Written as DNA, the CDR3 is TGTGCCTGGAGCCACAGGGGTAGCAATCAGCCCCAGCATTTT. Residues: CAWSHRGSNQPQHF.

This sequence joins TRBV9 and TRBJ1-2, with TRBD1 matching over 9 bases. Germline CDR1 reads SGDLS; CDR2 reads YYNGEE. The CDR3 runs to 13 residues. J gave up 8 bases and V 3 bases, and 5 bases lay outside the gene matches. CDR3 sequence reads: CASSADRGSGYTF. The CDR3, as DNA: TGTGCCAGCAGCGCGGACAGGGGCTCGGGCTACACCTTC.

The chain joins TRBV4-1 to TRBJ1-2; no reliable D call. Germline V gene sequence: CDR1 MGHRA, CDR2 YSYEKL. This CDR3 is built from 14 residues. Trimming cost V 4 bases and J 6 bases, with 15 bases left between them. DNA of the CDR3: TGCGCCAGCAGCCTGAGGCCCAGAGAGGATGGCTACACCTTC. Translating gives CASSLRPREDGYTF.

The sample holds one count of this clone. This chain links TRBV6-1 with TRBJ1-3, with a tentative D call TRBD1 (6 bases). The CDR3 length is 14 residues. V was clipped by 4 bases and J by 4 bases, with 11 bases between them. Germline V gives CDR1 MNHNS, CDR2 SASEGT. CDR3 nucleotides: TGTGCCAGCAGTGGTTGGGGGCAAGGAAACACCATATATTTT. This sequence encodes CASSGWGQGNTIYF.

The chain carries TRBV4-2 and TRBJ2-7, with D uncertain. Trimming left V 0 bases short and J 2 bases short, with 8 bases between. CDR3 size: 14 residues. The germline gives CDR1 LGHNA, CDR2 YNFKEQ. The CDR3 coding sequence is TGTGCCAGCAGCCAAGAGAGCCTAGCCTACGAGCAGTACTTC. This encodes CASSQESLAYEQYF.

The chain recombines TRBV9 with TRBJ2-3; TRBD2 agrees at 10 bases. V shed 7 bases, J shed 5 bases, and the junction held 10 bases outside the gene matches. CDR3 length: 15 amino acids. CDR1 and CDR2 from the germline V gene are SGDLS and YYNGEE. CDR3 in amino acids: CASSRAGGNLDTQYF. The DNA of the CDR3 is TGTGCCAGCTCCAGAGCGGGGGGGAATTTAGATACGCAGTATTTT.

The chain combines TRBV19 with TRBJ1-4, with 9 bases that match TRBD1. CDR1 and CDR2 from the germline V gene are LNHDA and SQIVND (reference sequence). V shed 8 bases and J 8 bases; nucleotides not matched to a gene: 9. The CDR3 consists of 14 residues. The DNA of the CDR3 is TGTGCCAGTTCGTACAGGGGGCAGGAAGAAAAACTGTTTTTT. This encodes CASSYRGQEEKLFF.

This chain joins TRBV7-9 and TRBJ2-5; D is uncertain. Germline V gives CDR1 SEHNR, CDR2 FQNEAQ (reference sequence). The CDR3 sequence is 12 residues long. V lost 0 bases and J 4 bases, leaving 3 bases between the germline ends. The CDR3 DNA follows: TGTGCCAGCAGCTTAGCGGGAGAGACCCAGTACTTC. Its protein product is CASSLAGETQYF.

V usage is TRBV5-4 and J usage is TRBJ1-4, with 9 bases identical to TRBD1. The CDR3 loop spans 13 amino acids. J was trimmed by 8 bases and V by 4 bases; bases with no gene match: 3. Germline values: CDR1 SGHNT, CDR2 YYREEE (reference sequence). CDR3 DNA: TGTGCCAGCAGCGTGGGACAGGGAGAAAAACTGTTTTTT. Amino acid sequence: CASSVGQGEKLFF.

This clone rates as medium-sized. The rearrangement uses TRBV2 and TRBJ2-7; no clear D. CDR1 is SNHLY, CDR2 FYNNEI, per germline. The CDR3 is 13 residues long. CDR3 sequence reads: CATTGLDSYEQYF. The CDR3 bases are TGTGCTACAACCGGGCTAGATTCCTACGAGCAGTACTTC.

The rearrangement joins TRBV6-1 to TRBJ2-5; D possibly corresponds to TRBD2 (6 bases). Trimming removed 0 bases at V and 1 base at J, with 9 bases between. The CDR3 loop spans 15 amino acids. Germline V lookup: CDR1 MNHNS, CDR2 SASEGT. The CDR3 sequence: CASSEALGGQETQYF. CDR3 coding DNA: TGTGCCAGCAGTGAAGCGCTGGGGGGCCAAGAGACCCAGTACTTC.

The rearrangement uses TRBV5-1 and TRBJ1-5; D perhaps matches TRBD1 (6 bases). The CDR3 covers 15 residues. Germline V lookup: CDR1 SGHRS, CDR2 YFSETQ. Between the trimmed V and J ends, which lost 4 bases and 3 bases, there was a span of 14 bases. CDR3 DNA sequence: TGCGCCAGCAGCGACCAGGACAGCTTCAATCAGCCCCAGCATTTT. This translates into CASSDQDSFNQPQHF.

V and J are TRBV2 and TRBJ2-3; tentative D call: TRBD1 (5 bases). This CDR3 contains 13 residues. Germline V CDR1 and CDR2: SNHLY, FYNNEI. Trimming shortened V by 5 bases and J by 3 bases, and 9 bases separated the two germline ends. As DNA, the CDR3 is TGTGCCAGCAGTTCACGACAGACAGATACGCAGTATTTT. It is translated as CASSSRQTDTQYF.